This record concerns one TCR beta chain sequence. These data belong to a study of blood T cell repertoires in COVID-19. At the level of the study: The United States, Italy and Spain supplied acute and convalescent COVID-19 samples.

The CDR3 runs 21 residues. The trim removed 4 bases at V and 0 bases at J, leaving 19 bases unmatched. In germline, CDR1 is MNHEY, CDR2 SVGEGT. Authors' analysis steps: From reference gene primer amplification, estimates of nucleated cell counts were derived. TCRdb keeps only in-frame clones here, not all; method: immunoSEQ multiplex PCR. V, J and clone size are taken as reported in that table, and D and trimming were inferred from the DNA itself. The sample holds about 410,000 clones, around 90% seen once. Which cohort a participant joined came from the clinical history participants gave. The rearrangement uses TRBV6-2 or TRBV6-3 and TRBJ2-1; 9 bases are a match to TRBD2. The clonotype comes from a man aged 18 to 30 who had recovered from COVID-19. The sequenced sample was PBMCs or T cells enriched from blood (not recorded which). The CDR3 loop reads CASSSLAQRGVGTSSYNEQFF. CDR3 nucleotide sequence: TGTGCCAGCAGTTCACTCGCCCAGCGGGGGGTAGGGACGAGCTCCTACAATGAGCAGTTCTTC.